This TCR beta chain was identified during a study of T cell responses to AZD1222 COVID-19 vaccine. Across the study: Both about-4-week and about-12-week second-dose recipients were combined.

Details on this clone: Its antigen is currently unknown.

The CDR3 has 11 residues. CDR1 is WSHSY and CDR2 is SAAADI in the germline V gene. V trimming: 6 bases; J trimming: 11 bases; junction bases outside the gene matches: 5. Overall study results and limits: At baseline, just a handful of AZD1222 recipients tested seropositive. After the peak T cell response, and only then, were repertoires sampled.

TCRdb keeps only in-frame clones here, not all; method: immunoSEQ multiplex PCR. The repertoire includes about 130,000 clones, 90% of them detected once, and 6.9% sits in the top ten. This TCR was sampled from an adult in good health. The genes are TRBV10-2 and TRBJ2-3; TRBD1 aligns across 7 bases. The sample consisted of peripheral blood, taken on day 0 of AZD1222 vaccination. CDR3 in amino acids: CASREGARQYF. The CDR3 DNA sequence: TGCGCCAGCAGAGAGGGGGCTAGGCAGTATTTT.